This is a list of T cell receptor beta chains from one sample in a study of Graves' ophthalmopathy and Graves' hyperthyroidism. TCRdb ran MiXCR on the multiplex PCR reads and lists one entry per CDR3 protein. The sample shows about 740,000 distinct CDR3 sequences, around 40% of them seen only once. Sequencing used peripheral blood. The receptors come from an adult man with Graves' ophthalmopathy. The CDR3 runs from the conserved cysteine through the conserved F or W. The order of the fields is J gene, V gene, clone size, D gene, CDR3 protein, CDR3 DNA. D genes are given only for firm matches. Clone size appears in some rows only: once, few, many, or a class for an expanded clone.

TRBJ1-1,TRBV10-3,NA,NA,CASSQLRTLNTEAFF,TGTGCCAGCAGCCAGCTCCGGACACTGAACACTGAAGCTTTCTTT
TRBJ2-5,TRBV2,NA,NA,CASSRSPGETQYF,TGTGCCAGCAGTCGATCCCCCGGCGAGACCCAGTACTTC
TRBJ2-1,TRBV29-1,NA,NA,CSVRGPRGYEQFF,TGCAGCGTCCGGGGTCCCAGGGGTTATGAGCAGTTCTTC
TRBJ1-5,TRBV24-1,few,NA,CASSQGAGIQPQHF,TGTGCCAGCAGCCAAGGAGCAGGGATCCAGCCCCAGCATTTT
TRBJ2-5,TRBV10-3,NA,TRBD2,CASRVWGGQETQYF,TGTGCCAGCAGGGTCTGGGGGGGTCAAGAGACCCAGTACTTC
TRBJ2-7,TRBV7-9,NA,TRBD1,CASSLSQGTAVEQYF,TGTGCCAGCAGCTTATCCCAGGGGACAGCGGTCGAGCAGTACTTC
TRBJ2-5,TRBV9,few,NA,CASSEFEGGLWETQYF,TGTGCCAGCAGCGAGTTCGAGGGGGGGTTGTGGGAGACCCAGTACTTC
TRBJ2-7,TRBV2,NA,TRBD2,CASRSGGQYEQYF,TGTGCCAGCAGATCGGGGGGTCAGTACGAGCAGTACTTC
TRBJ2-5,TRBV15,NA,NA,CASSSGELGKETQYF,TGTGCCAGCAGCTCGGGGGAATTGGGTAAAGAGACCCAGTACTTC
TRBJ1-6,TRBV2,many,NA,CASSRDYNSPLHF,TGTGCCAGCAGCAGGGACTATAATTCACCCCTCCACTTT
TRBJ1-3,TRBV5-1,NA,NA,CASRKDSFSGNTIYF,TGCGCCAGCAGAAAAGACAGTTTCTCTGGAAACACCATATATTTT
TRBJ1-2,TRBV29-1,NA,TRBD1,CSVEGTAYGYTF,TGCAGCGTGGAAGGGACAGCCTATGGCTACACCTTC
TRBJ2-7,TRBV28,NA,NA,CASSSAMGGLYEQYF,TGTGCCAGCAGTTCGGCCATGGGGGGTCTCTACGAGCAGTACTTC
TRBJ1-5,TRBV28,few,NA,CASSSGQIHSNQPQHF,TGTGCCAGCAGTTCCGGACAGATCCATAGCAATCAGCCCCAGCATTTT
TRBJ2-7,TRBV7-9,NA,NA,CASSLEGGPGVLYEQYF,TGTGCCAGCAGCTTAGAGGGTGGGCCAGGGGTACTCTACGAGCAGTACTTC
TRBJ1-4,TRBV4-1,few,TRBD1,CASSQDRGQDEKLFF,TGCGCCAGCAGCCAAGATCGCGGACAGGATGAAAAACTGTTTTTT
TRBJ2-7,TRBV14,few,NA,CASSLLRVYEQYF,TGTGCCAGCAGCCTCCTCCGGGTCTACGAGCAGTACTTC
TRBJ1-2,TRBV7-9,few,NA,CASSHRAGITNYGYTF,TGTGCCAGCAGCCACCGAGCAGGGATCACGAACTATGGCTACACCTTC
TRBJ2-2,TRBV25-1,NA,NA,CASSLPLVVGELFF,TGTGCCAGCAGTTTACCCTTGGTAGTCGGGGAGCTGTTTTTT
TRBJ1-2,TRBV7-2,many,NA,CASSQQGPSGYTF,TGTGCCAGCAGCCAACAGGGACCCTCTGGCTACACCTTC
TRBJ1-2,TRBV19,many,NA,CASNDRSQGYTF,TGTGCCAGTAACGACAGATCTCAGGGCTACACCTTC
TRBJ2-7,TRBV25-1,few,TRBD1,CASSTRQGMSHEQYF,TGTGCCAGCAGTACCCGACAGGGGATGAGCCACGAGCAGTACTTC
TRBJ1-5,TRBV24-1,few,TRBD1,CASSYSRDRGDQPQHF,TGTGCCAGCAGTTACTCTAGGGACAGGGGGGATCAGCCCCAGCATTTT
TRBJ1-6,TRBV2,NA,NA,CASSEWAGQSSYNSPLHF,TGTGCCAGCAGTGAATGGGCAGGCCAGAGCTCCTATAATTCACCCCTCCACTTT
TRBJ1-2,TRBV29-1,NA,NA,CSLVADGYTF,TGCAGCTTAGTAGCAGATGGCTACACCTTC
TRBJ2-7,TRBV2,NA,NA,CASSDKDYEQYF,TGTGCCAGCAGTGACAAAGATTACGAGCAGTACTTC
TRBJ1-6,TRBV2,many,NA,CASTPGSYNSPLHF,TGTGCCAGCACCCCCGGCTCCTATAATTCACCCCTCCACTTT
TRBJ2-7,TRBV10-3,few,TRBD2,CASRSLAGEYEQYF,TGTGCCAGCAGATCACTAGCGGGAGAGTACGAGCAGTACTTC
TRBJ1-5,TRBV19,NA,NA,CASSGLGGVSNQPQHF,TGTGCCAGTAGTGGGCTCGGGGGTGTTAGCAATCAGCCCCAGCATTTT
TRBJ1-1,TRBV2,few,TRBD1,CANSPMGQGKKMNTEAFF,TGTGCCAACAGTCCGATGGGACAGGGTAAAAAGATGAACACTGAAGCTTTCTTT
TRBJ1-1,TRBV29-1,few,TRBD1,CSAGTGVGTEAFF,TGCAGCGCCGGAACAGGGGTCGGCACTGAAGCTTTCTTT
TRBJ2-2,TRBV10-3,NA,NA,CASGLKKDRSNTGELFF,TGTGCCAGCGGCCTAAAGAAGGACAGATCGAACACCGGGGAGCTGTTTTTT
TRBJ2-7,TRBV9,NA,NA,CASSPNPGSYEQYF,TGTGCCAGCAGCCCCAACCCGGGGTCCTACGAGCAGTACTTC
TRBJ1-1,TRBV2,many,TRBD1,CASSGSRGQEGTEAFF,TGTGCCAGCAGTGGCAGCAGGGGGCAGGAAGGGACTGAAGCTTTCTTT
TRBJ1-5,TRBV9,NA,TRBD1,CASSTGQGKGNQPQHF,TGTGCCAGCAGTACGGGACAGGGAAAGGGCAATCAGCCCCAGCATTTT
TRBJ2-7,TRBV10-3,NA,TRBD1,CAISESRQGGSEQYF,TGTGCCATCAGTGAGTCTCGACAGGGGGGGAGCGAGCAGTACTTC
TRBJ2-5,TRBV13,many,NA,CASSPQGVETQYF,TGTGCCAGCAGCCCCCAAGGGGTGGAGACCCAGTACTTC
TRBJ2-3,TRBV7-9,NA,NA,CASSLPLSGPDTQYF,TGTGCCAGCAGCTTACCTCTCTCAGGGCCAGATACGCAGTATTTT
TRBJ1-2,TRBV7-2,many,NA,CASSLVLPPGSYGYTF,TGTGCCAGCAGCTTAGTTTTACCGCCAGGTTCCTATGGCTACACCTTC
TRBJ1-2,TRBV29-1,many,NA,CSVDLRRGTNYGYTF,TGCAGCGTTGACCTCCGGCGGGGCACCAACTATGGCTACACCTTC
TRBJ1-6,TRBV12-3/TRBV12-4,NA,TRBD1,CASSWDSSYNSPLHF,TGTGCCAGCAGTTGGGACAGCTCCTATAATTCACCCCTCCACTTT